The source of this T cell receptor (beta chain) is a study of shared clonotypes between healthy human individuals. Sequenced by immunoSEQ multiplex PCR; TCRdb stores in-frame clones only, minus some. There are over a million clones in the sample; 95% to 99% occur only once, and approximately 0.45% lies in the top ten. The CDR3 is 15 residues long. CDR1 is SGDLS, CDR2 YYNGEE, per germline. Trimming removed 0 bases from V and 3 bases from J, with 12 bases in between. What was sequenced was naive CD4+ T cells sorted from blood. The subset was: CD45RA+ positively selected. This sequence joins TRBV9 and TRBJ2-5, with D possibly being TRBD1 or TRBD2 (5 bases each). This clonotype originated in a man aged 30-40 years in good health. This CDR3 is CASSVVGDSKETQYF. The CDR3 bases are TGTGCCAGCAGCGTAGTGGGGGATTCTAAAGAGACCCAGTACTTC.